This T cell receptor beta chain emerged from a study of cytomegalovirus exposure and HLA in healthy donors. With 60 Vbeta and 13 Jbeta primers, the PCR was carried out. Produced via immunoSEQ multiplex PCR; TCRdb's table is partial and in-frame only. The sample contains tens of thousands of clones, 80% to 90% of which appear only once. Germline V gene sequence: CDR1 MDHEN, CDR2 SYDVKM. Germline trimming cut 3 bases from V and 4 bases from J; bases unmatched to any gene: 6. The CDR3 totals 15 residues. This clonotype was sampled from a woman aged 18-35 years in good health and CMV-seropositive. The sequencing input was PBMCs. The chain couples TRBV28 to TRBJ1-2; TRBD1 matches 9 bases. The CDR3, as DNA: TGTGCCAGCAGTTTTCCGGGACAGGGCCTCTATGGCTACACCTTC. It encodes CASSFPGQGLYGYTF.